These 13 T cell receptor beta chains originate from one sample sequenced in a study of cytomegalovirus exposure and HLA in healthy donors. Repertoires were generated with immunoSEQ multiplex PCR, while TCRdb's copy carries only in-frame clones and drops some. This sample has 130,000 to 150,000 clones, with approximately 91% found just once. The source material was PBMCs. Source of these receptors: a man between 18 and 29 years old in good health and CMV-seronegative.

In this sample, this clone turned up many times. The CDR3 nucleotides are TGCGCCAGCAGCCGTCGACTAGCAAGTCAGACCCAGTACTTC. Translation gives CASSRRLASQTQYF. The chain couples TRBV5-1 to TRBJ2-5; 7 bases align to TRBD2. V was pared by 4 bases and J by 6 bases, with 9 bases of the junction left unmatched. Germline V gene sequence: CDR1 SGHRS, CDR2 YFSETQ. The CDR3 consists of 14 residues.

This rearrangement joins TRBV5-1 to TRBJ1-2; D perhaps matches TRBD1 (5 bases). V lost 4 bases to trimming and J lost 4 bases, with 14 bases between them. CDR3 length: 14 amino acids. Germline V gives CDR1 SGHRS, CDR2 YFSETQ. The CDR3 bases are TGCGCCAGCAGCACCAGCGACAGCGTCTATGGCTACACCTTC. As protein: CASSTSDSVYGYTF. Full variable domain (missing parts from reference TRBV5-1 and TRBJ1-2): KAGVTQTPRYLIKTRGQQVTLSCSPISGHRSVSWYQQTPGQGLQFLFEYFSETQRNKGNFPGRFSGRQFSNSRSEMNVSTLELGDSALYLCASSTSDSVYGYTFGSGTRLTVV.

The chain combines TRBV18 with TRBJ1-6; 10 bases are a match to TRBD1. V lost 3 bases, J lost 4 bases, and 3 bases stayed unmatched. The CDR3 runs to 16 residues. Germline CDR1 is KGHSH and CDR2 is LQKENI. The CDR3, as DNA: TGTGCCAGCTCACCCGGGACAGGGGTTTATAATTCACCCCTCCACTTT. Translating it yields CASSPGTGVYNSPLHF.

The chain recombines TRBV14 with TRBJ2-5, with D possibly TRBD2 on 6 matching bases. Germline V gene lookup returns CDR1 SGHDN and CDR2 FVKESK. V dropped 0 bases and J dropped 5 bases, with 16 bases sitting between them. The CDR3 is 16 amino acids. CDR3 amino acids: CASSQDLGGPGETQYF. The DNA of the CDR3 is TGTGCCAGCAGCCAAGACCTCGGAGGGCCGGGTGAGACCCAGTACTTC.

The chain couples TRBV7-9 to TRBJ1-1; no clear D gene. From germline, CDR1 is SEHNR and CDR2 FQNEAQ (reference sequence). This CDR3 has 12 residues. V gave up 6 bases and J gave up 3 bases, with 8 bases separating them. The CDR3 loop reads CASRNRDTEAFF. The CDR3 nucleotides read TGTGCCAGCAGAAACAGAGACACTGAAGCTTTCTTT.

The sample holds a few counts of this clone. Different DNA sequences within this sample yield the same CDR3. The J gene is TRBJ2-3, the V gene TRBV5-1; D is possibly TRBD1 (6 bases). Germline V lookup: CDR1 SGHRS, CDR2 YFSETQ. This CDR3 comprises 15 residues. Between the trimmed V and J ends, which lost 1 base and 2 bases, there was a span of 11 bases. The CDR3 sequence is CASSLRGTYTDTQYF. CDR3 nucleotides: TGCGCCAGCAGCTTGAGGGGGACCTACACAGATACGCAGTATTTT.

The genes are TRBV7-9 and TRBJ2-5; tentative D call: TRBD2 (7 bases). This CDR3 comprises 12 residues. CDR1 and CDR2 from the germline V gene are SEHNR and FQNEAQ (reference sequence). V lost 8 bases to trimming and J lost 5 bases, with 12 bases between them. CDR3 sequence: CASWGGIETQYF. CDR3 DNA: TGTGCCAGCTGGGGGGGCATCGAGACCCAGTACTTC.

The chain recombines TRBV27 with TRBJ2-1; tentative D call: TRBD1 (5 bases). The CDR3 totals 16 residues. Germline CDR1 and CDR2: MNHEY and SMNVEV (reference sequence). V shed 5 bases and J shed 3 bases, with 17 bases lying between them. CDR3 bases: TGTGCCAGCAGTCCCATCCAAGGGGTATTCTACAATGAGCAGTTCTTC. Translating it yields CASSPIQGVFYNEQFF.

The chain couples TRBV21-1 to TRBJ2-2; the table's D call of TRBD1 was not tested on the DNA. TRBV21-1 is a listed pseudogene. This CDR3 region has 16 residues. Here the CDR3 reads CASSKGGNRATGELFF. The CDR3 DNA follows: TGTGCCAGCAGCAAAGGGGGTAACAGGGCCACCGGGGAGCTGTTTTTT.

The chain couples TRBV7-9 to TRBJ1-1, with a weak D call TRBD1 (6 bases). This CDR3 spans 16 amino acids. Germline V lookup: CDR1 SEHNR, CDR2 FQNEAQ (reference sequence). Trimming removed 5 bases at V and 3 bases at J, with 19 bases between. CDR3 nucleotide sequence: TGTGCCAGCAGCCCCGGGGGGGGCGCAGGGGACACTGAAGCTTTCTTT. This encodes CASSPGGGAGDTEAFF.

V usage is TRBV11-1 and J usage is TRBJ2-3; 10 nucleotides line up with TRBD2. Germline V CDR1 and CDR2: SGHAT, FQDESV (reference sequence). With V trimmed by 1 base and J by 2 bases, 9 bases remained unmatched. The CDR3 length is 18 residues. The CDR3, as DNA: TGTGCCAGCAGCTTAGGGCTCTCTAGCGGGGGTCCCACAGATACGCAGTATTTT. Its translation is CASSLGLSSGGPTDTQYF. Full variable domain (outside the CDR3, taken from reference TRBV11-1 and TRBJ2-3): EAEVAQSPRYKITEKSQAVAFWCDPISGHATLYWYRQILGQGPELLVQFQDESVVDDSQLPKDRFSAERLKGVDSTLKIQPAELGDSAMYLCASSLGLSSGGPTDTQYFGPGTRLTVL.

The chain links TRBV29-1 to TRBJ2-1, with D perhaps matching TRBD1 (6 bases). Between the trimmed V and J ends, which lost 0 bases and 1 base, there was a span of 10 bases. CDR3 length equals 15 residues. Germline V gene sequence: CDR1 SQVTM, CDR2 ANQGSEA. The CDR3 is CSVEEGARSYNEQFF. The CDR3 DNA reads TGCAGCGTTGAAGAGGGGGCTCGGTCCTACAATGAGCAGTTCTTC.

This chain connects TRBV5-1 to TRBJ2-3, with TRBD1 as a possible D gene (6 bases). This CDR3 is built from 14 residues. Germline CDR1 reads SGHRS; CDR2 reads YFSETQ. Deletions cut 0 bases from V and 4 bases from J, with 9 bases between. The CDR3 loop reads CASSLGTVSDTQYF. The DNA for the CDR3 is TGCGCCAGCAGCTTGGGGACAGTTTCAGATACGCAGTATTTT.